Described below is a single T cell receptor beta chain sequence and its context. These data belong to a study of blood T cell repertoires in COVID-19. Overall study context: PBMCs, B-cell-depleted T cells, or T cells provided the cDNA or gDNA that made up the material.

How the authors handled the data: Quantification of nucleated cells was approximated via reference gene primer amplification. TCRdb's table, derived via immunoSEQ multiplex PCR, lists solely in-frame clones and lacks some. That table furnishes V, J and clone size, whereas the DNA furnished D and trimming. The sample consists of about 96,000 clones, 84% of them appearing once. The CDR3 has 16 residues. Losses at the gene ends were 6 bases for V and 0 bases for J; bases not matched to a gene: 6. Germline assignment: CDR1 SGHAT and CDR2 FQNNGV. V gene TRBV11-2 combines with J gene TRBJ1-4, with TRBD1 matching 8 bases. The sequence came from a woman in her sixties with acute or convalescent COVID-19. Material for sequencing was peripheral blood. CDR3 region: CASRHTRGPTNEKLFF. In DNA form, the CDR3 reads TGTGCCAGCAGGCATACCAGGGGGCCAACTAATGAAAAACTGTTTTTT.